One sample yielded the 32 T cell receptor beta chains listed below, sequenced in a study of OX40 agonist ivuxolimab in advanced cancers. The data were produced by immunoSEQ multiplex PCR, yet TCRdb's version contains in-frame clones alone and is incomplete. The sample lists 25,000 to 35,000 clones; about 73% were seen once. This specimen consisted of CD4+ or CD8+ T cells sorted from blood, obtained in a trial of the OX40 agonist ivuxolimab. The source is an adult with an advanced solid tumor such as melanoma, head and neck, liver or kidney cancer.

With respect to this clone: The identical CDR3 is also encoded by other nucleotide sequences in the sample. V gene TRBV10-3 combines with J gene TRBJ1-2; 10 positions match TRBD1. V trimming: 4 bases; J trimming: 0 bases; junction bases outside the gene matches: 5. The CDR3 spans 16 residues. In germline, CDR1 is ENHRY, CDR2 SYGVKD. For the CDR3, the DNA is TGTGCCATCAGTGTAGGGACAGGGGTCTCTAACTATGGCTACACCTTC. Encoded protein: CAISVGTGVSNYGYTF.

J is TRBJ2-1 and V is TRBV12-5, with a possible D match to TRBD2 (5 bases). Germline V gene data show CDR1 as LGHNT and CDR2 as FRNRAP. Between the trimmed V and J ends, which lost 2 bases and 4 bases, there was a span of 12 bases. This CDR3 comprises 15 residues. DNA for the CDR3: TGTGCTAGTGGTTTGCTACGGACTGCTTACAATGAGCAGTTCTTC. The encoded protein is CASGLLRTAYNEQFF.

The V gene is TRBV10-3, the J gene TRBJ2-3; 8 bases line up with TRBD1. The CDR3 runs to 14 residues. Germline V lookup: CDR1 ENHRY, CDR2 SYGVKD. V shed 6 bases and J 3 bases; nucleotides not matched to a gene: 5. The CDR3 region is CAIRSTGGTDTQYF. The CDR3 region has the DNA TGTGCCATCAGGTCAACAGGGGGGACAGATACGCAGTATTTT.

This rearrangement joins TRBV6-6 to TRBJ1-5; D is undetermined. This CDR3 spans 13 amino acids. Deletions cut 7 bases from V and 0 bases from J, with 7 bases between. The germline V gene encodes CDR1 MNHNY and CDR2 SVGAGI (reference sequence). The CDR3 bases are TGTGCCAGCATTGGAGATAGCAATCAGCCCCAGCATTTT. Protein product: CASIGDSNQPQHF.

The CDR3 protein is CASSPQQGAVGANVLTF. In DNA, the CDR3 is TGTGCCAGCTCACCCCAACAGGGGGCGGTTGGGGCCAACGTCCTGACTTTC. V and J are TRBV18 and TRBJ2-6; 9 bases are shared with TRBD1. Unmatched junction bases numbered 6, after V lost 3 bases and J lost 3 bases. CDR1 is KGHSH and CDR2 is LQKENI in the germline V gene. This CDR3 is 17 amino acids long. The full variable domain, in which reference TRBV18 and TRBJ2-6 provide the parts outside the CDR3, is NAGVMQNPRHLVRRRGQEARLRCSPMKGHSHVYWYRQLPEEGLKFMVYLQKENIIDESGMPKERFSAEFPKEGPSILRIQQVVRGDSAAYFCASSPQQGAVGANVLTFGAGSRLTVL.

The rearrangement uses TRBV2 and TRBJ1-2; the D is unclear. Germline V lookup: CDR1 SNHLY, CDR2 FYNNEI. The CDR3 is 14 amino acids. V gave up 2 bases and J gave up 2 bases, with 9 bases separating them. CDR3 sequence (DNA): TGTGCCAGCAGTGAAAATCGAGGGAACTATGGCTACACCTTC. Its protein product is CASSENRGNYGYTF.

The chain links TRBV9 to TRBJ2-4; D perhaps matches TRBD1 (5 bases). Germline V lookup: CDR1 SGDLS, CDR2 YYNGEE. Trimming left V 0 bases short and J 0 bases short, with 13 bases between. The CDR3 runs 17 residues. CDR3 bases: TGTGCCAGCAGCGTAGGGCAGGGCACTCTAGCCAAAAACATTCAGTACTTC. Protein sequence: CASSVGQGTLAKNIQYF. Combining the CDR3 with reference TRBV9 and TRBJ2-4 gives the whole variable domain DSGVTQTPKHLITATGQRVTLRCSPRSGDLSVYWYQQSLDQGLQFLIQYYNGEERAKGNILERFSAQQFPDLHSELNLSSLELGDSALYFCASSVGQGTLAKNIQYFGAGTRLSVL.

This chain joins TRBV14 and TRBJ2-7, with D possibly matching TRBD1 (6 bases). Per germline, CDR1 SGHDN and CDR2 FVKESK. This CDR3 is built from 15 residues. V lost 0 bases, J lost 3 bases, and 12 bases lay in between. Here the CDR3 DNA reads TGTGCCAGCAGCCAAGATCCCGTGGACAGCTACGAGCAGTACGTC. This gives the protein CASSQDPVDSYEQYV.

This chain uses TRBV5-4 with TRBJ2-3, with no clear D. Germline V lookup: CDR1 SGHNT, CDR2 YYREEE (reference sequence). The CDR3 runs 14 residues. With 0 bases removed from V and 5 bases from J, the gap between germline ends came to 10 bases. CDR3 loop: CASSLVPGGDTQYF. The CDR3 DNA sequence: TGTGCCAGCAGCTTGGTCCCGGGTGGAGATACGCAGTATTTT.

V gene TRBV9 combines with J gene TRBJ1-2, with 7 bases aligning to TRBD1. Germline V CDR1 and CDR2: SGDLS, YYNGEE. V was clipped by 3 bases and J by 8 bases; unmatched bases: 4. CDR3 length equals 12 residues. As DNA, the CDR3 is TGTGCCAGCAGCGGGACAGGAACGGGCTACACCTTC. Translating gives CASSGTGTGYTF.

The chain couples TRBV11-2 to TRBJ1-1; D gene uncertain. V lost 1 base and J lost 8, with 11 bases in between. This CDR3 is built from 13 residues. CDR1 is SGHAT and CDR2 is FQNNGV in the germline V gene. In DNA form, the CDR3 reads TGTGCCAGCAGCTTAGCGGTCCAGGCAGAAGCTTTCTTT. Its translation: CASSLAVQAEAFF. Looking up the rest from reference TRBV11-2 and TRBJ1-1 gives the full variable domain: EAGVAQSPRYKIIEKRQSVAFWCNPISGHATLYWYQQILGQGPKLLIQFQNNGVVDDSQLPKDRFSAERLKGVDSTLKIQPAKLEDSAVYLCASSLAVQAEAFFGQGTRLTVV.

This chain connects TRBV5-4 to TRBJ2-6; D is possibly TRBD1 (6 bases). The V end lost 4 bases, the J end lost 0 bases, and 8 bases lay between the germline ends. CDR1 and CDR2 from the germline V gene are SGHNT and YYREEE (reference sequence). This CDR3 spans 15 amino acids. The CDR3 here is CASSRGNSGANVLTF. The CDR3 DNA reads as TGTGCCAGCAGCAGGGGGAACTCTGGGGCCAACGTCCTGACTTTC.

The CDR3 DNA follows: TGTGCCAGCAGCTGGAAAGGGGGGGTCGGGTACGAGCAGTACTTC. This encodes CASSWKGGVGYEQYF. The genes are TRBV13 and TRBJ2-7; a weak D match, TRBD2 (7 bases). The CDR3 extends over 15 amino acids. V lost 4 bases, J lost 4 bases, and 17 bases lay in between. In germline, CDR1 is PRHDT, CDR2 FYEKMQ (reference sequence).

The chain carries TRBV9 and TRBJ2-3, with TRBD2 matching over 11 bases. Per the germline V gene, CDR1 is SGDLS and CDR2 is YYNGEE. Trimming removed 2 bases from V and 5 bases from J; junction bases left unmatched: 1. This CDR3 comprises 14 residues. This CDR3 reads CASSVLAGGDTQYF. The CDR3 DNA follows: TGTGCCAGCAGCGTCCTAGCGGGGGGAGATACGCAGTATTTT. Full variable domain (remainder filled in from reference TRBV9 and TRBJ2-3): DSGVTQTPKHLITATGQRVTLRCSPRSGDLSVYWYQQSLDQGLQFLIQYYNGEERAKGNILERFSAQQFPDLHSELNLSSLELGDSALYFCASSVLAGGDTQYFGPGTRLTVL.

The sample holds a few counts of this clone. The chain recombines TRBV5-5 with TRBJ1-5; D remains ambiguous. Looked up from germline, CDR1 is SGHKS and CDR2 is YYEKEE (reference sequence). V lost 2 bases and J 4 bases, leaving 13 bases between the germline ends. This CDR3 spans 15 amino acids. For the CDR3, the DNA is TGTGCCAGCAGCTTTGATCCGGCGGGGAATCAGCCCCAGCATTTT. Its translation: CASSFDPAGNQPQHF.

This clone was observed once. The chain recombines TRBV6-1 with TRBJ1-1; D call uncertain. The ends were cut back, 5 bases at V and 3 bases at J, with 7 bases in the middle. Germline V gene data show CDR1 as MNHNS and CDR2 as SASEGT. This CDR3 has 12 residues. For the CDR3, the DNA is TGTGCCAGCAGTCGGATCTACACTGAAGCTTTCTTT. Its protein product is CASSRIYTEAFF.

The chain uses TRBV10-3 and TRBJ2-7; TRBD1 aligns across 9 bases. There are 12 residues in the CDR3. With 6 bases clipped from V and 3 bases from J, the junction kept 0 bases outside the gene matches. Germline-derived CDR1 and CDR2 are ENHRY and SYGVKD. The CDR3 loop reads CAIRTGGYEQYF. The CDR3 DNA is TGTGCCATCAGGACAGGGGGCTACGAGCAGTACTTC.

The gene calls are TRBV2 and TRBJ1-2; D may be TRBD1 (5 bases). Trimming took off 4 bases at V and 7 bases at J, with 22 bases between the two ends. The CDR3 runs to 16 residues. Per germline, CDR1 SNHLY and CDR2 FYNNEI. This CDR3 reads CASSAPWEGQASGYTF. The DNA of the CDR3 is TGTGCCAGCAGTGCCCCTTGGGAGGGGCAAGCCTCTGGCTACACCTTC.

This clone occurred a few times. V usage is TRBV21-1 and J usage is TRBJ1-2. TRBV21-1 is an annotated pseudogene. This CDR3 has 14 amino acids. CDR3 DNA sequence: TGTGCCAGCAGCAAAGTTACGGGGAACTATGGCTACACCTTC. This codes for CASSKVTGNYGYTF.

The chain recombines TRBV27 with TRBJ2-7; D is possibly TRBD2 (6 bases). V lost 0 bases and J lost 2, with 14 bases in between. The CDR3 is 16 amino acids. The V gene's germline CDR1 is MNHEY and CDR2 SMNVEV (reference sequence). The CDR3 DNA reads TGTGCCAGCAGTTTATCCGCGGGGCGTGCCACCTACGAGCAGTACTTC. It translates to CASSLSAGRATYEQYF.

This chain links TRBV4-1 with TRBJ1-1, with 9 bases aligning to TRBD1. The CDR3 is 16 amino acids. The germline CDR1 and CDR2 sequences are MGHRA and YSYEKL. With 1 base clipped from V and 3 bases from J, the junction kept 6 bases outside the gene matches. The CDR3 nucleotides read TGCGCCAGCAGCCAAGGGGAGGGACAGGGATACACTGAAGCTTTCTTT. This translates into CASSQGEGQGYTEAFF.

This clone has only a few counts. The rearrangement links TRBV6-1 to TRBJ2-5; weak D call: TRBD1 (6 bases). Between the trimmed V and J ends, which lost 7 bases and 0 bases, there was a span of 15 bases. The CDR3 consists of 15 residues. Germline CDR1 reads MNHNS; CDR2 reads SASEGT. CDR3 bases: TGTGCCAGCATCCGGGACATCATGTACCAAGAGACCCAGTACTTC. Translation gives CASIRDIMYQETQYF.

The rearrangement joins TRBV11-3 to TRBJ2-1, with D possibly called TRBD1 or TRBD2 (5 bases each). CDR1 SGHNT and CDR2 YENEEA come from the germline V gene. This CDR3 region has 15 residues. Trimming stripped 1 base from V and 8 bases from J, with 15 bases between. CDR3 sequence reads: CASSLAGGVFDEQFF. In DNA form, the CDR3 reads TGTGCCAGCAGCTTAGCTGGGGGTGTCTTCGATGAGCAGTTCTTC.

In its sample, this clone was seen a few times. The V gene is TRBV7-3, the J gene TRBJ1-1; TRBD1 might be the D (5 bases). The V gene's germline CDR1 is SGHTA and CDR2 FQGTGA. This CDR3 is 15 amino acids long. The V end lost 4 bases, the J end lost 4 bases, and 16 bases lay between the germline ends. The CDR3 here is CASSSLGGRGTEAFF. The CDR3 DNA sequence: TGTGCCAGCAGCTCCTTGGGGGGACGAGGCACTGAAGCTTTCTTT.

V and J are TRBV4-1 and TRBJ2-3, with 8 bases aligning to TRBD2. V lost 4 bases and J lost 4; bases outside the gene matches: 13. Germline CDR1 reads MGHRA; CDR2 reads YSYEKL. The CDR3 is 17 amino acids. Here the CDR3 reads CASSPRGGGGISDTQYF. DNA for the CDR3: TGCGCCAGCAGCCCCCGGGGAGGCGGGGGGATTTCAGATACGCAGTATTTT.

The chain recombines TRBV6-5 with TRBJ1-1, with a tentative D call TRBD1 (5 bases). V lost 5 bases and J 1 base, leaving 14 bases between the germline ends. Germline V gives CDR1 MNHEY, CDR2 SVGAGI. The CDR3 runs to 15 residues. The CDR3 sequence: CASSPTRQGNTEAFF. CDR3 coding DNA: TGTGCCAGCAGTCCCACCCGGCAGGGGAACACTGAAGCTTTCTTT.

This clone has only one observation. The V and J genes are TRBV27 and TRBJ2-7, with D perhaps matching TRBD1 (5 bases). There are 13 residues in the CDR3. Per germline, CDR1 MNHEY and CDR2 SMNVEV (reference sequence). Trimming removed 2 bases from V and 5 bases from J, with 10 bases in between. CDR3 protein: CASSLGQFDEQYF. CDR3 nucleotide sequence: TGTGCCAGCAGTTTAGGACAATTCGACGAGCAGTACTTC.

This clone was seen a single time. The DNA for the CDR3 is TGTGCCATCATGGCAGATACGCAGTATTTT. This sequence encodes CAIMADTQYF. The chain couples TRBV10-3 to TRBJ2-3; unclear D gene. CDR1 is ENHRY, CDR2 SYGVKD, per germline. V was clipped by 7 bases and J by 4 bases, with 3 bases between them. CDR3 size: 10 residues.

This clone was detected only once. This rearrangement joins TRBV9 to TRBJ1-1; D ambiguous. Germline values: CDR1 SGDLS, CDR2 YYNGEE. The CDR3 sequence is 14 residues long. Trimming shortened V by 0 bases and J by 2 bases, and 8 bases separated the two germline ends. In nucleotides, the CDR3 is TGTGCCAGCAGCGTAGAACCGGGTAACACTGAAGCTTTCTTT. It specifies CASSVEPGNTEAFF. Full variable domain (missing parts from reference TRBV9 and TRBJ1-1): DSGVTQTPKHLITATGQRVTLRCSPRSGDLSVYWYQQSLDQGLQFLIQYYNGEERAKGNILERFSAQQFPDLHSELNLSSLELGDSALYFCASSVEPGNTEAFFGQGTRLTVV.

V usage is TRBV5-8 and J usage is TRBJ2-5; perhaps TRBD1 as D (6 bases). This CDR3 spans 15 amino acids. CDR1 SGHTS and CDR2 YDEGEE come from the germline V gene. Deletions cut 0 bases from V and 2 bases from J, with 11 bases between. CDR3 protein: CASSLGPGEQETQYF. Written as DNA, the CDR3 is TGTGCCAGCAGCTTGGGCCCAGGGGAACAAGAGACCCAGTACTTC.

The CDR3 coding sequence is TGTGCCAGCAGCTTAGGGGTCACCGGGGAGCTGTTTTTT. Its translation is CASSLGVTGELFF. The rearrangement links TRBV11-2 to TRBJ2-2; D remains ambiguous. The CDR3 is 13 amino acids. Germline CDR1 and CDR2: SGHAT and FQNNGV. Trimming took 1 base from V and 4 from J, leaving 4 bases between them.

V and J are TRBV27 and TRBJ1-1; possibly TRBD1 for D (5 bases). V was pared by 3 bases and J by 5 bases, with 10 bases between. The CDR3 extends over 13 amino acids. Germline V gene data show CDR1 as MNHEY and CDR2 as SMNVEV (reference sequence). In DNA, the CDR3 is TGTGCCAGCAGTTTCGTCGCAGGGACTGAAGCTTTCTTT. This sequence encodes CASSFVAGTEAFF.